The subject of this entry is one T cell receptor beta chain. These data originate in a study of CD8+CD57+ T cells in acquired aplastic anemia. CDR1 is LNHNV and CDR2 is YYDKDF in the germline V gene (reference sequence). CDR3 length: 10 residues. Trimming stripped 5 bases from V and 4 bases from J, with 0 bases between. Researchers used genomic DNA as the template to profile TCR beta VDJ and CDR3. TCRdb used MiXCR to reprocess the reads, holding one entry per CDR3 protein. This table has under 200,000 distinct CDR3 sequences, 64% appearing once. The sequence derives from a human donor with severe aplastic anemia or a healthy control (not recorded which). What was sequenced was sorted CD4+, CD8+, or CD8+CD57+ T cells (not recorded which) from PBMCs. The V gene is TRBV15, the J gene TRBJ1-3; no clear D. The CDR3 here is CATSGNTIYF. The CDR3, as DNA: TGTGCCACCAGCGGAAACACCATATATTTT.